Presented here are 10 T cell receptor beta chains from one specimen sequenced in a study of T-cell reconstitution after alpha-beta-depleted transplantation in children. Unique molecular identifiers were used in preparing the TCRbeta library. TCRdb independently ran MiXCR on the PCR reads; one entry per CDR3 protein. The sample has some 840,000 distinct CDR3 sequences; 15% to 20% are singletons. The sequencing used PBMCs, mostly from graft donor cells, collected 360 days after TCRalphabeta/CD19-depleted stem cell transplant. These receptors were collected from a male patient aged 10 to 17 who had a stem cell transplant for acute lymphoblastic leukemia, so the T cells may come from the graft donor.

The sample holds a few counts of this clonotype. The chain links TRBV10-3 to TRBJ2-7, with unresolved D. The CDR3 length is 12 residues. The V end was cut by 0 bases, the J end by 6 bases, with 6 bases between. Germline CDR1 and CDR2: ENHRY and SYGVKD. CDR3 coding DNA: TGTGCCATCAGTGAGTCCCCCCTCGAGCAGTACTTC. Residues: CAISESPLEQYF.

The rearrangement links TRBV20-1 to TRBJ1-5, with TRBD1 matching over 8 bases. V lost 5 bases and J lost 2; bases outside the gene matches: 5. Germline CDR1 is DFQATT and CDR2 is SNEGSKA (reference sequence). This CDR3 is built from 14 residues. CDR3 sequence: CSAAQGGGNQPQHF. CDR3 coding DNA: TGCAGTGCTGCACAGGGGGGGGGCAATCAGCCCCAGCATTTT.

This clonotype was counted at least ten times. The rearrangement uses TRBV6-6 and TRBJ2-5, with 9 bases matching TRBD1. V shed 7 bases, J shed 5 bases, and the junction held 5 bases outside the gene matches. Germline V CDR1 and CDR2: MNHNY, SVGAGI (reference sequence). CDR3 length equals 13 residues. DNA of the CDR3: TGTGCCAGCACAGGGACAGGGAGGGAGACCCAGTACTTC. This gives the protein CASTGTGRETQYF.

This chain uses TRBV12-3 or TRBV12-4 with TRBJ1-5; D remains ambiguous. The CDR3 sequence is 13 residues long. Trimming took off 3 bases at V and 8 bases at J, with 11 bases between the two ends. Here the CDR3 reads CASSFGRPEPQHF. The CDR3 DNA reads TGTGCCAGCAGTTTTGGCCGGCCGGAGCCCCAGCATTTT.

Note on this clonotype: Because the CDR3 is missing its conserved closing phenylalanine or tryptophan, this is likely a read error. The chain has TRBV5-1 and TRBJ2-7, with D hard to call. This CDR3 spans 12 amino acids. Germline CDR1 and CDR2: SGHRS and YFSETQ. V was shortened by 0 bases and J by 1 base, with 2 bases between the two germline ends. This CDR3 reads CASSLVSYEQYS. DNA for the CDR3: TGCGCCAGCAGCTTGGTTTCCTACGAGCAGTACTCC.

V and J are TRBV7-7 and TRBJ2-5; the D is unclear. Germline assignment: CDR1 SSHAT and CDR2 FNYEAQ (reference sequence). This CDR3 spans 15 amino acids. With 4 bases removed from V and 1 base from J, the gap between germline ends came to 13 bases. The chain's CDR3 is CASSSRRGPQETQYF. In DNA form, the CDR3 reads TGTGCCAGCAGCTCTAGGCGAGGTCCCCAAGAGACCCAGTACTTC.

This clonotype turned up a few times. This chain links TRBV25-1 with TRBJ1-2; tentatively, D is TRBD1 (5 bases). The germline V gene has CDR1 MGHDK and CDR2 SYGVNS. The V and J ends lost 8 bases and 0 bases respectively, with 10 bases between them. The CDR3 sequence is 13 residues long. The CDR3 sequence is CASSQGTNYGYTF. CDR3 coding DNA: TGTGCCAGCTCTCAGGGTACTAACTATGGCTACACCTTC.

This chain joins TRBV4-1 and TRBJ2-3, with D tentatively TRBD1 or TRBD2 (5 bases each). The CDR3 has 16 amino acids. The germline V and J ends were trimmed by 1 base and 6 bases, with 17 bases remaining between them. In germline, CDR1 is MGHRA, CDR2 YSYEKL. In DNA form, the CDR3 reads TGCGCCAGCAGCCAAGGGAGGTTTACGGGGCGGGATACGCAGTATTTT. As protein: CASSQGRFTGRDTQYF.

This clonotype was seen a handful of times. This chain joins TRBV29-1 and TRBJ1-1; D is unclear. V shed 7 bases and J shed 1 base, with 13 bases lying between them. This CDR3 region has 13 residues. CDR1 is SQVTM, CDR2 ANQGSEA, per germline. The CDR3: CSAGRFSNTEAFF. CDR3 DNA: TGCAGCGCTGGACGGTTTTCGAACACTGAAGCTTTCTTT.

The CDR3 reads CAGRPGTGTGHEQYF. The CDR3, as DNA: TGCGCCGGCCGTCCCGGGACAGGGACGGGACACGAGCAGTACTTC. The gene calls are TRBV10-1 and TRBJ2-7; 9 nucleotides line up with TRBD1. V lost 11 bases, J lost 5 bases, and 16 bases stayed unmatched. CDR1 WNHNN and CDR2 SYGVQD come from the germline V gene (reference sequence). The CDR3 is made up of 15 amino acids.